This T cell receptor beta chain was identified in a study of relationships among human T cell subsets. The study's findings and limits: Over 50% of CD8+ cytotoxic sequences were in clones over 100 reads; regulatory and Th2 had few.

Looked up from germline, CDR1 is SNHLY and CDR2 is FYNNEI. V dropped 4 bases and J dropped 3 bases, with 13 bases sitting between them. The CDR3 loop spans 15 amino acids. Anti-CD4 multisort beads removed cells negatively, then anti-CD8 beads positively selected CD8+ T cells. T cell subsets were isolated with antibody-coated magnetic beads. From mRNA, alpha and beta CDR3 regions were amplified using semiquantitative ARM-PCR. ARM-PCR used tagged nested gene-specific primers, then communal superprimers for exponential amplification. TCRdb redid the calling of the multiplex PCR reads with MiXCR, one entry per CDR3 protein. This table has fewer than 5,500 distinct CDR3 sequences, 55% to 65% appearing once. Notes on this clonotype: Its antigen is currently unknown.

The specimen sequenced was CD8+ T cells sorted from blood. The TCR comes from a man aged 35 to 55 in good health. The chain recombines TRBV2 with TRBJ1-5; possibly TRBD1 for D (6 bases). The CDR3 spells CASSGGRGLNQPQHF. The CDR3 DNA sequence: TGTGCCAGCAGTGGCGGCAGGGGCCTCAATCAGCCCCAGCATTTT.